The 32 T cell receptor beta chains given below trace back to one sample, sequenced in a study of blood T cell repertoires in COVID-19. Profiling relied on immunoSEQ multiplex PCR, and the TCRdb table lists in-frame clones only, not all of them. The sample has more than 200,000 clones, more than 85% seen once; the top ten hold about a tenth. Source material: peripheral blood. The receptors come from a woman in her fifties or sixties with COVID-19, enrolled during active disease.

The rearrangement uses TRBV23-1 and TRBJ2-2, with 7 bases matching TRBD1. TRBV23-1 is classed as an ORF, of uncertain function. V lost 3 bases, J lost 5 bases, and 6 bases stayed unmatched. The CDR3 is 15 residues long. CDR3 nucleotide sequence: TGCGCCAGCAGTCAGTATGCCAGGGGGACCGGGGAGCTGTTTTTT. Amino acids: CASSQYARGTGELFF.

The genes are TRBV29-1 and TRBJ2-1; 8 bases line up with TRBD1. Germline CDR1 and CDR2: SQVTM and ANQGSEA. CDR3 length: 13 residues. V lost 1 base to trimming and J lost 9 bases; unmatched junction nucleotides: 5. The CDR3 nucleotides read TGCAGCGTTGAAGTGTCACAGGGGGGTGAGCAGTTCTTC. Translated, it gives CSVEVSQGGEQFF.

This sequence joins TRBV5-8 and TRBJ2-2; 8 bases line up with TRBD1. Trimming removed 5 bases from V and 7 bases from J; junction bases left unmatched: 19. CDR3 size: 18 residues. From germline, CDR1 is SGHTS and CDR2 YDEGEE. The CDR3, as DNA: TGTGCCAGCAGTTCCGGGACAGGAATGGTGCACCGTTTCGGGGAGCTGTTTTTT. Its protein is CASSSGTGMVHRFGELFF.

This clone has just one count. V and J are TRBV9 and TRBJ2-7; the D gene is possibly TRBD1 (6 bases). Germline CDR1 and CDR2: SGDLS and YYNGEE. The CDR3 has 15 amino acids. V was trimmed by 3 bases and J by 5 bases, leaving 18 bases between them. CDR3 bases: TGTGCCAGCAGCGCTCCAGGACAGTTGTGGAACGAGCAGTACTTC. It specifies CASSAPGQLWNEQYF.

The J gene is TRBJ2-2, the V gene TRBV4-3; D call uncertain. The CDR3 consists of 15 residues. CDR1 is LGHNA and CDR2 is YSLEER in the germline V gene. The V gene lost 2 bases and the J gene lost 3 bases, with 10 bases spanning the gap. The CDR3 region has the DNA TGCGCCAGCAGCCAACACATCAGCGACACCGGGGAGCTGTTTTTT. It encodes CASSQHISDTGELFF.

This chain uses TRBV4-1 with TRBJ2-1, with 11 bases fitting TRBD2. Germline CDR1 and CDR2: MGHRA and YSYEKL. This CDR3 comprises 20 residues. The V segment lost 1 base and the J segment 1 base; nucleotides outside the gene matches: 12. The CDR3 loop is CASSQVGLAGGAKSYNEQFF. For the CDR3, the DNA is TGCGCCAGCAGCCAAGTGGGGCTAGCGGGGGGCGCCAAATCCTACAATGAGCAGTTCTTC.

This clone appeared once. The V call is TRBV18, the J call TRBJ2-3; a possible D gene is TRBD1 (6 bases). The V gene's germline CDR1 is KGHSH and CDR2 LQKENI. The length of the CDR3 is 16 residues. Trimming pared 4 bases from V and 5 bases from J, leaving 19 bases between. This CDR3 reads CASSRSRTERGDTQYF. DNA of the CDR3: TGTGCCAGCTCACGTTCAAGGACAGAGAGAGGAGATACGCAGTATTTT.

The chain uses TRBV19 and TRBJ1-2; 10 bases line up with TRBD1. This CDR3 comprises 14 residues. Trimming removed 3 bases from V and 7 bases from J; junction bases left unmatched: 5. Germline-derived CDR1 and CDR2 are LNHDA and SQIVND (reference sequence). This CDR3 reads CASSIQTGGVGYTF. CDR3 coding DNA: TGTGCCAGTAGTATCCAGACAGGGGGCGTTGGCTACACCTTC.

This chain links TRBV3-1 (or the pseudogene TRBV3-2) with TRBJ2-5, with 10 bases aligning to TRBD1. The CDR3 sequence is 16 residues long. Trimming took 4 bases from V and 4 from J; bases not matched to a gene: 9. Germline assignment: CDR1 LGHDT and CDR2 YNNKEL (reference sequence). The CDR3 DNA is TGTGCCAGCAGCCGGGAGCTTGGGACAGGGGTAGAGACCCAGTACTTC. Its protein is CASSRELGTGVETQYF.

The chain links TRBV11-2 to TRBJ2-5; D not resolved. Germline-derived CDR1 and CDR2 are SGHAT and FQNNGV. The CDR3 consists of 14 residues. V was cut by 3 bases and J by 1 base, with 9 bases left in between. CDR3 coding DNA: TGTGCCAGCAGCTTGAGTCGAGCCCAAGAGACCCAGTACTTC. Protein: CASSLSRAQETQYF.

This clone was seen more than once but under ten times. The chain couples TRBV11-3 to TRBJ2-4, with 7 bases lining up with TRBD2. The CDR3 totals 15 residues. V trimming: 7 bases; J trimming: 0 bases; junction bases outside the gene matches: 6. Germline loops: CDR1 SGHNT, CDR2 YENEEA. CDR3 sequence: CASTLGGLAKNIQYF. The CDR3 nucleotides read TGTGCCAGCACCTTGGGGGGGTTAGCCAAAAACATTCAGTACTTC.

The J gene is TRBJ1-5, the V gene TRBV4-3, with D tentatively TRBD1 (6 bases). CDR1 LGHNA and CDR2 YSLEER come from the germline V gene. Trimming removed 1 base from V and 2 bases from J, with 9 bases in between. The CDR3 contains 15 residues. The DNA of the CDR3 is TGCGCCAGCAGCCAAGTTTACAGGGGCAATCAGCCCCAGCATTTT. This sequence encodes CASSQVYRGNQPQHF.

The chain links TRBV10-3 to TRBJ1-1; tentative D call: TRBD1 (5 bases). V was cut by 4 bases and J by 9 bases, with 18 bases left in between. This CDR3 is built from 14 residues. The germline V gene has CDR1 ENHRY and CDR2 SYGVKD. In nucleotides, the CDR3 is TGTGCCATCAGTGTAGGAGACAGTCATACACAAGCTTTCTTT. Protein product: CAISVGDSHTQAFF.

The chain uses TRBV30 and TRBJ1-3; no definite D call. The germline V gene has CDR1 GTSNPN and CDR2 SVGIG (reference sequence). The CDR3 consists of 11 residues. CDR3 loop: CAHYSGNTIYF. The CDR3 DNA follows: TGTGCGCACTACTCTGGAAACACCATATATTTT.

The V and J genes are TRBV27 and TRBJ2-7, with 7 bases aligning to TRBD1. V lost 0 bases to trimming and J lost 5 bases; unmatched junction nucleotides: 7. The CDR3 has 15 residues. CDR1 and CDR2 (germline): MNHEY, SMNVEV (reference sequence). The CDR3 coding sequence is TGTGCCAGCAGTTTATCAAAGACAGGGTCCCACGAGCAGTACGTC. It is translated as CASSLSKTGSHEQYV.

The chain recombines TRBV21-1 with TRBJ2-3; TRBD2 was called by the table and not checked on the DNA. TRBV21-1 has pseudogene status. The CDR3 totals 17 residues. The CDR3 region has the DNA TGTGCCAGCAGACCATGGGTAGCGGGGGGGAGGGAAGATACGCAGTATTTT. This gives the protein CASRPWVAGGREDTQYF.

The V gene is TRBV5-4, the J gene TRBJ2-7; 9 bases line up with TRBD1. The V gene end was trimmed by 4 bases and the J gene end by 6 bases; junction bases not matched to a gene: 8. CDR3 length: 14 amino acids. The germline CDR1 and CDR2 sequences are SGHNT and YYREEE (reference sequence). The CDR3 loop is CASSPRTGAGEQYF. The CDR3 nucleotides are TGTGCCAGCAGCCCTCGGACAGGGGCGGGCGAGCAGTACTTC.

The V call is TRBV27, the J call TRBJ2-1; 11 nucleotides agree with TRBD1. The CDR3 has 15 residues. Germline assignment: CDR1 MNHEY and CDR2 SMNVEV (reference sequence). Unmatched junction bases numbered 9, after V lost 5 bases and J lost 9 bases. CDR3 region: CASSLGQGVRGEQFF. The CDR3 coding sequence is TGTGCCAGCAGTCTGGGACAGGGGGTTCGTGGTGAGCAGTTCTTC.

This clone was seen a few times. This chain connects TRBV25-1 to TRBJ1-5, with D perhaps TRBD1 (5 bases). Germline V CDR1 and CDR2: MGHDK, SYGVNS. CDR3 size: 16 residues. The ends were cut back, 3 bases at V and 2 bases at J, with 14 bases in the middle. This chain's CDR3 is CASSDNKGQGNQPQHF. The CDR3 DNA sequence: TGTGCCAGCAGTGATAATAAGGGGCAGGGCAATCAGCCCCAGCATTTT.

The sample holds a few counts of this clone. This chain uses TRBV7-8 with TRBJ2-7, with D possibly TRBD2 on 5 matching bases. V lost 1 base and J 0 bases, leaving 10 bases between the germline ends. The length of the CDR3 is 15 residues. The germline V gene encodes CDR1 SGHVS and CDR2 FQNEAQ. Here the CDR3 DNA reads TGTGCCAGCAGCTTAGGCGGGCAGACCTCCTACGAGCAGTACGTC. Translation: CASSLGGQTSYEQYV.

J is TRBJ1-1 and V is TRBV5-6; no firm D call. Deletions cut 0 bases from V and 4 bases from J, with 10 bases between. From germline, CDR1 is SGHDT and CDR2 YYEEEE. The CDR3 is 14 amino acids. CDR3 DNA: TGTGCCAGCAGCTTGGAGGCCGGGTCCACTGAAGCTTTCTTT. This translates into CASSLEAGSTEAFF.

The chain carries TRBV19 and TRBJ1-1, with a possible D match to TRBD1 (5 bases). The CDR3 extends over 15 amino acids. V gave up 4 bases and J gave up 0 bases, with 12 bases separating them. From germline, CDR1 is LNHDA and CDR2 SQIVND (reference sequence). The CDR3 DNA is TGTGCCAGTAGTAGGCAGGGAGGAATGAACACTGAAGCTTTCTTT. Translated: CASSRQGGMNTEAFF.

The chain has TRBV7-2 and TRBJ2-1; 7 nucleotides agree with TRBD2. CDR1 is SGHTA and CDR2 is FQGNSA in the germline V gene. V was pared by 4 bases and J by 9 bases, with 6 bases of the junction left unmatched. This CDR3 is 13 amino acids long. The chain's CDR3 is CASSSMTSSEQFF. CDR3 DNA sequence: TGTGCCAGCAGCTCGATGACTAGCTCTGAGCAGTTCTTC.

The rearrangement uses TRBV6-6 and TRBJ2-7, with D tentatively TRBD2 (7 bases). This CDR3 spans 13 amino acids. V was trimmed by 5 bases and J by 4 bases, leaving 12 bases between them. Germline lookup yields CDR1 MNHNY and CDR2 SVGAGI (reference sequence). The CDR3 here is CASSPRGAYEQYV. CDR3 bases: TGTGCCAGCAGTCCTCGGGGGGCATACGAGCAGTACGTC.

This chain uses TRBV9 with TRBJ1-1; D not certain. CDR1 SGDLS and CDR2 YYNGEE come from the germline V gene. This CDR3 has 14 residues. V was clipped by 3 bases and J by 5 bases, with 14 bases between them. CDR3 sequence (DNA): TGTGCCAGCAGCGATACCCCGAGAGGGACTGAAGCTTTCTTT. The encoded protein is CASSDTPRGTEAFF.

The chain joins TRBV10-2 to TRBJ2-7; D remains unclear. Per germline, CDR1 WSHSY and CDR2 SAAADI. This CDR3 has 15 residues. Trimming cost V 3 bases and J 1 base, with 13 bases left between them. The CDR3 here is CASSDRQPPSYEQYF. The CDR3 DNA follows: TGCGCCAGCAGTGACAGGCAGCCGCCTTCCTACGAGCAGTACTTC.

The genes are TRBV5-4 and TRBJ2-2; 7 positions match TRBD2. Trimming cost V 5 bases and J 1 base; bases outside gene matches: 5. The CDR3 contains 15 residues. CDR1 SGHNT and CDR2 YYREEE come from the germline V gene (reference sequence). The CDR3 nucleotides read TGTGCCAGCAGATCAGCGGGGCAGAACACCGGGGAGCTGTTTTTT. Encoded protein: CASRSAGQNTGELFF.

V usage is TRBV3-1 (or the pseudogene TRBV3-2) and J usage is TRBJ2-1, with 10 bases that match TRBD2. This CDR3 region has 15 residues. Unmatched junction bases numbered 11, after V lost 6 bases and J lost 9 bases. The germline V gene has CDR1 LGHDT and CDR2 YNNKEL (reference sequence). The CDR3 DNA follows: TGTGCCAGCAGGATAAGCGGGGGGGGATCTCTTGAGCAGTTCTTC. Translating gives CASRISGGGSLEQFF.

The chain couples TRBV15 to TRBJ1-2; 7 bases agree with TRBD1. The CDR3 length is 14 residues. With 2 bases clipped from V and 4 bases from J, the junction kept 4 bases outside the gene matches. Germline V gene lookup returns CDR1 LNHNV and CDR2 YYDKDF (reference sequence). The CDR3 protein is CATSRIGTVYGYTF. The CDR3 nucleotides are TGTGCCACCAGCAGAATTGGGACAGTCTATGGCTACACCTTC.

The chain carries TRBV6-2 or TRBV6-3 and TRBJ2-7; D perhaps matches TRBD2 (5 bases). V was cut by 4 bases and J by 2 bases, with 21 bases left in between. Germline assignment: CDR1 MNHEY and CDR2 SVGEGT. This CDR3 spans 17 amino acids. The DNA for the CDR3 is TGTGCCAGCAGTTTGAGGGTCGGGGTGAAGACGCCCTACGAGCAGTACTTC. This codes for CASSLRVGVKTPYEQYF.

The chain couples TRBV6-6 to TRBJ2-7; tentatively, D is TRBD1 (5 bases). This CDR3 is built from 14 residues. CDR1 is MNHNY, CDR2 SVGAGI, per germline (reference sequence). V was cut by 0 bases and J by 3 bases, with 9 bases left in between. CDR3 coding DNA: TGTGCCAGCAGTTACTCGGGGCAGAACTACGAGCAGTACTTC. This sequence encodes CASSYSGQNYEQYF.

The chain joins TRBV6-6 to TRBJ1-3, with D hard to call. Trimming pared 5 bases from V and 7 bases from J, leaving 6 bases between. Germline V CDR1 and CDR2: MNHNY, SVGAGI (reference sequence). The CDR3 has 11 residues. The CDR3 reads CASSHENTIYF. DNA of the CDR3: TGTGCCAGCAGTCACGAGAACACCATATATTTT.